These T cell receptor beta chains were read from a single sample in a study of OX40 agonist ivuxolimab in advanced cancers. The data were produced by immunoSEQ multiplex PCR, yet TCRdb's version contains in-frame clones alone and is incomplete. The sample includes about 62,000 clones, around 85% of them seen just once. Sequences were derived from CD4+ or CD8+ T cells sorted from blood, sampled in a trial of the OX40 agonist ivuxolimab. Every receptor here comes from an adult with an advanced solid tumor such as melanoma, head and neck, liver or kidney cancer. CDR3s include the opening cysteine and the closing phenylalanine or tryptophan. The order of the fields is J gene, D gene, clone size, V gene, CDR3 protein, CDR3 DNA. The D gene is left open where the match is weak. Clone sizes are given selectively: once, few, many, or a class where the clone is expanded.

>TRBJ2-1|TRBD2|once|TRBV6-6
CASRKQRESPYNEQFF
TGTGCCAGCAGAAAACAGCGGGAGAGCCCCTACAATGAGCAGTTCTTC
>TRBJ1-2|TRBD1|.|TRBV4-2
CASSEGTGQGAEGYTF
TGTGCCAGCAGTGAAGGGACGGGACAGGGGGCTGAAGGCTACACCTTC
>TRBJ2-3|TRBD1|.|TRBV5-6
CASSLVTSGNRGDTQYF
TGTGCCAGCAGCTTGGTTACTAGTGGCAACAGGGGGGATACGCAGTATTTT
>TRBJ1-4|.|.|TRBV9
CASSVERVDEKLFF
TGTGCCAGCAGCGTTGAGAGGGTGGACGAAAAACTGTTTTTT
>TRBJ2-2|TRBD1|.|TRBV19
CASSIDGTGGGELFF
TGTGCCAGTAGTATAGATGGGACAGGAGGCGGGGAGCTGTTTTTT
>TRBJ2-1|.|few|TRBV19
CASSAGTINEQFF
TGTGCCAGTAGTGCAGGGACAATCAATGAGCAGTTCTTC
>TRBJ1-5|.|.|TRBV27
CASSFQRGQPQHF
TGTGCCAGCAGTTTTCAGAGAGGGCAGCCCCAGCATTTT
>TRBJ2-1|TRBD2|.|TRBV5-1
CASSLLSGSNEQFF
TGCGCCAGCAGCTTGTTAAGCGGGAGTAATGAGCAGTTCTTC
>TRBJ2-7|.|.|TRBV7-3
CASSLTPIETYEQYF
TGTGCCAGCAGCTTAACTCCGATTGAGACCTACGAGCAGTACTTC
>TRBJ2-1|.|once|TRBV28
CASMRYNEQFF
TGTGCCAGCATGCGGTACAATGAGCAGTTCTTC
>TRBJ2-1|TRBD2|.|TRBV10-1
CASSGLAGNEQFF
TGCGCCAGCAGTGGACTAGCCGGCAATGAGCAGTTCTTC
>TRBJ2-7|TRBD1|.|TRBV2
CASRTGTGVTYEQYF
TGTGCCAGCAGAACAGGGACAGGGGTAACCTACGAGCAGTACTTC
>TRBJ2-5|TRBD1|.|TRBV5-5
CASSLGTGEETQYF
TGTGCCAGCAGCTTGGGGACAGGGGAAGAGACCCAGTACTTC
>TRBJ1-2|.|.|TRBV2
CASSGALGGYGYTF
TGTGCCAGCAGCGGGGCCCTAGGGGGCTATGGCTACACCTTC
>TRBJ1-5|.|.|TRBV4-1
CASSQDGGNQPQHF
TGCGCCAGCAGCCAAGATGGGGGAAATCAGCCCCAGCATTTT
>TRBJ2-7|.|.|TRBV19
CASSTLSGYGETGQYF
TGTGCCAGTAGTACCCTGTCAGGGTATGGGGAAACCGGGCAGTACTTC
>TRBJ2-7|.|few|TRBV2
CASSSGPYEQYF
TGTGCCAGCAGTAGCGGGCCCTACGAGCAGTACTTC
>TRBJ2-1|.|.|TRBV7-3
CASSLSGLHNEQFF
TGTGCCAGCAGCCTATCCGGACTACACAATGAGCAGTTCTTC
>TRBJ2-3|TRBD2|.|TRBV28
CASIPTGTSGTTDTQYF
TGTGCCAGCATTCCCACCGGGACTAGCGGGACTACAGATACGCAGTATTTT
>TRBJ1-1|.|.|TRBV9
CASSPTHGGHTEAFF
TGTGCCAGCAGCCCTACCCACGGGGGTCACACTGAAGCTTTCTTT
>TRBJ2-7|.|.|TRBV4-1
CASSPSPTVYEQYF
TGCGCCAGCAGCCCCTCCCCGACAGTCTACGAGCAGTACTTC
>TRBJ1-2|.|.|TRBV5-5
CASSPPRVEHYGYTF
TGTGCCAGCAGCCCCCCGCGGGTTGAACACTATGGCTACACCTTC
>TRBJ1-2|.|.|TRBV28
CASSLGQISGYTF
TGTGCCAGCAGTTTAGGGCAAATTTCTGGCTACACCTTC
>TRBJ2-3|.|once|TRBV11-1
CASSSRGTGDTQYF
TGTGCCAGCAGCTCTCGGGGTACGGGGGATACGCAGTATTTT
>TRBJ2-7|.|.|TRBV28
CASSLRGPYEQYF
TGTGCCAGCAGTTTACGCGGCCCGTACGAGCAGTACTTC
>TRBJ2-4|.|.|TRBV11-2
CASSLLHIQYF
TGTGCCAGCAGCTTATTGCACATTCAGTACTTC
>TRBJ2-3|TRBD2|few|TRBV6-1
CASSRTSRNTDTQYF
TGTGCCAGCAGTCGGACTAGTCGGAACACAGATACGCAGTATTTT
>TRBJ2-3|TRBD1|once|TRBV11-2
CASSLDRYTDTQYF
TGTGCCAGCAGCTTGGACAGGTACACAGATACGCAGTATTTT
>TRBJ1-6|.|.|TRBV6-5
CASSYPGSGSPLHF
TGTGCCAGCAGTTACCCAGGGTCTGGGTCACCCCTCCACTTT
>TRBJ2-2|TRBD1|.|TRBV7-3
CASSVRDRGSGELFF
TGTGCCAGCAGCGTCCGGGACAGGGGATCCGGGGAGCTGTTTTTT
>TRBJ1-2|.|.|TRBV18
CASSPDTRLYGYTF
TGTGCCAGCTCACCGGACACAAGACTTTATGGCTACACCTTC
>TRBJ2-1|TRBD2|.|TRBV27
CASSSPSGSSYEQFF
TGTGCCAGCAGTTCGCCTAGCGGGAGTTCATATGAGCAGTTCTTC